Here is one T cell receptor (beta chain) with its context. Per the study methods: Amplification of reference gene primers was used by the study to estimate nucleated cell counts. Clones were read by immunoSEQ multiplex PCR, and TCRdb kept only the in-frame ones, dropping some. Clone size and V and J calls were adopted from that table, with D and trimming inferred from the DNA. The repertoire has 220,000 or so clones, approximately 84% of them found once; the top ten carry under 2%. The data stem from a study of blood T cell repertoires in COVID-19. Study context: The samples span acute and convalescent COVID-19 from the United States, Italy and Spain. PBMCs, B-cell-depleted T cells, or T cells were the source of the cDNA or gDNA that made up the material.

The length of the CDR3 is 15 residues. Between the trimmed V and J ends, which lost 0 bases and 3 bases, there was a span of 11 bases. The V gene's germline CDR1 is KGHDR and CDR2 SFDVKD. The V gene is TRBV24-1, the J gene TRBJ2-7; D perhaps matches TRBD2 (6 bases). The sequence was obtained from a woman over 75 with acute or convalescent COVID-19. The sample was peripheral blood. Here the CDR3 DNA reads TGTGCCACCAGTGATTTGCAACCCGGGAGCTACGAGCAGTACTTC. This encodes CATSDLQPGSYEQYF.